This T cell receptor (beta chain) emerged from a study of regulatory T cells in long-lasting Graves disease. The wider study: Antithyroid drugs had been taken by newly diagnosed Graves' patients for under 3 months. Study-wide results and limits: Favored gene segments in persistent disease were TRBV28, TRBJ1-2 and TRBJ2-5.

Construction of the TCR beta libraries employed iRepertoire HTBI primers in conjunction with Arm-PCR of CDR3 regions. TCRdb independently ran MiXCR on the multiplex PCR reads; one entry per CDR3 protein. This sample has around 400,000 distinct CDR3 sequences, with about 16% found just once. CDR1 and CDR2 from the germline V gene are DFQATT and SNEGSKA (reference sequence). This CDR3 is built from 12 residues. V was clipped by 6 bases and J by 9 bases, with 15 bases between them. Noted time point: newly diagnosed GD, antithyroid drugs for less than 3 months. RNA isolated from PBMCs was used to make the TCR library. This clonotype was counted many times. Antigen specificity is unknown.

The chain carries TRBV20-1 and TRBJ2-1; D is unresolved. This receptor was identified in a female donor with Graves disease. This material consisted of peripheral blood mononuclear cells (PBMCs), taken at new diagnosis, from a patient treated with antithyroid drugs. The CDR3 coding sequence is TGCAGTGCCCTAAGTCTATCGGGTGAGCAGTTCTTC. This encodes CSALSLSGEQFF.